The subject of this entry is one T cell receptor (beta chain). Its antigen is not known. The sample comes from a study of T cell responses to AZD1222 COVID-19 vaccine. Study outcomes and limitations: Among AZD1222 vaccinees, only six or seven were seropositive at baseline. Once two AZD1222 doses were given, Spike-specific TCR breadth and depth went up. All repertoire sampling was performed exclusively after the peak T cell response. Unmutated variant regions are reportedly the target of nearly half of TCRs that are spike-specific.

Germline values: CDR1 SGHRS, CDR2 YFSETQ. V was clipped by 0 bases and J by 7 bases; unmatched bases: 15. There are 19 residues in the CDR3. Sequencing used immunoSEQ multiplex PCR; TCRdb keeps in-frame clones, though not all of them. The sample lists 200,000 to 250,000 clones, about 94% occurring once. The chain is built from TRBV5-1 and TRBJ1-4, with 10 bases identical to TRBD1. The material sequenced was peripheral blood, taken 28 days after the second dose of the MenACWY control vaccine. This TCR was recovered from an adult who received the MenACWY meningococcal vaccine as a control. CDR3 bases: TGCGCCAGCAGCTTGGTTGGGACAGGGGCAAGAGGAGCACGTGAAAAACTGTTTTTT. It is translated as CASSLVGTGARGAREKLFF.